One sample yielded the 2 T cell receptor beta chains listed below, sequenced in a study of T-cell reconstitution after alpha-beta-depleted transplantation in children. This sample's TCRbeta library carried unique molecular identifier barcodes. TCRdb re-analysed the PCR reads in MiXCR, keeping a single row per CDR3 protein. The sample gives just over 950,000 distinct CDR3 sequences, about 31% of which show up once; over 25% is in the top ten. The input for sequencing was PBMCs, mostly from graft donor cells, taken 360 days after TCRalphabeta/CD19-depleted stem cell transplant. The receptors were gathered from a boy younger than two who had a stem cell transplant for SCID, so the T cells may come from the graft donor.

This chain uses TRBV12-3 or TRBV12-4 with TRBJ1-5; no definite D call. The V gene lost 6 bases and the J gene lost 4 bases, with 7 bases spanning the gap. This CDR3 is 12 amino acids long. This CDR3 reads CASRSDNQPQHF. The CDR3 DNA follows: TGTGCCAGCAGAAGCGATAATCAGCCCCAGCATTTT.

V is TRBV12-3 or TRBV12-4 and J is TRBJ1-2, with D uncertain. The CDR3 runs 14 residues. Trimming cost V 5 bases and J 4 bases, with 14 bases left between them. As DNA, the CDR3 is TGTGCCAGCAGTCTTAACAGCGGCATCTATGGCTACACCTTC. It yields the protein CASSLNSGIYGYTF.